The subject of this entry is one TCR beta chain. Antigen specificity is unknown. The sample comes from a study of T-cell memory formation after mild COVID-19. Across the whole study: Across donors, TCR clusters were largely donor specific. Study-wide results and limits: Largely, contracting CD4+ clones fell within CM and EM, and contracting CD8+ clones within EMRA.

V was pared by 3 bases and J by 2 bases, with 10 bases between. The CDR3 extends over 14 amino acids. In germline, CDR1 is WSHSY, CDR2 SAAADI. TCRdb recomputed calls from the 5' RACE reads with MiXCR, one row per CDR3 protein. The sample includes about 340,000 distinct CDR3 sequences, 13% of them seen just once. This receptor was taken from a man between 18 and 29 years old who had mild COVID-19 (a few samples of this study predate the infection). Cell type and time point are not known. Sequenced sample: PBMCs or a T cell subset sorted from them (not recorded which). The V and J genes are TRBV10-2 and TRBJ2-5; the D gene could be TRBD1 or TRBD2 (6 bases each). The CDR3 is CASSDGGLQETQYF. CDR3 sequence (DNA): TGCGCCAGCAGTGATGGGGGGCTTCAAGAGACCCAGTACTTC.